The 26 T cell receptor beta chains presented below share a single source sample, sequenced in a study of blood T cell repertoires in COVID-19. Data came from immunoSEQ multiplex PCR; TCRdb stores just in-frame clones and leaves some out. Among 170,000 or so clones listed, approximately 84% were seen once. The sequenced sample was peripheral blood. The origin of the receptors is a young man with active or convalescent COVID-19.

CDR3: CASSSRLGTEAFF. The DNA for the CDR3 is TGTGCCAGCAGCTCCAGGTTGGGCACTGAAGCTTTCTTT. The chain is built from TRBV11-2 and TRBJ1-1, with D hard to call. The ends were cut back, 4 bases at V and 4 bases at J, with 10 bases in the middle. The CDR3 extends over 13 amino acids. Per germline, CDR1 SGHAT and CDR2 FQNNGV.

This clone appeared once. The CDR3: CASSPGGGEVNTQYF. DNA of the CDR3: TGCGCCAGCAGCCCTGGGGGGGGCGAAGTGAATACGCAGTATTTT. The V gene is TRBV5-1, the J gene TRBJ2-3; D may be TRBD2 (7 bases). Germline CDR1 reads SGHRS; CDR2 reads YFSETQ. The CDR3 contains 15 residues. V dropped 4 bases and J dropped 7 bases, with 19 bases sitting between them. The full variable domain, completed using reference TRBV5-1 and TRBJ2-3, is KAGVTQTPRYLIKTRGQQVTLSCSPISGHRSVSWYQQTPGQGLQFLFEYFSETQRNKGNFPGRFSGRQFSNSRSEMNVSTLELGDSALYLCASSPGGGEVNTQYFGPGTRLTVL.

The V and J genes are TRBV2 and TRBJ2-3; D may be TRBD1 (6 bases). CDR3 length: 15 amino acids. Trimming left V 8 bases short and J 4 bases short, with 19 bases between. Germline values: CDR1 SNHLY, CDR2 FYNNEI. CDR3 in DNA: TGTGCCAGCGAGGGGATCAGGGGTCGCCCAGATACGCAGTATTTT. Residues: CASEGIRGRPDTQYF.

The table lists this clone with a count of one. The chain carries TRBV7-2 and TRBJ1-6, with D possibly TRBD1 on 5 matching bases. CDR1 and CDR2 (germline): SGHTA, FQGNSA. The CDR3 consists of 15 residues. Trimming left V 5 bases short and J 6 bases short, with 14 bases between. As DNA, the CDR3 is TGTGCCAGCAGCCCACGACAGCCGATTAATTCACCCCTCCACTTT. Translation: CASSPRQPINSPLHF.

In the case of this clone: The junction and the germline gene differ at one end; a read error may be behind it. V and J are TRBV4-3 and TRBJ2-7; D may be TRBD1 (5 bases). Germline CDR1 LGHNA, CDR2 YSLEER. The CDR3 contains 14 residues. The CDR3 DNA follows: TGCGCCAGCAGCCAGAAGACAGTTTCCTTCGAGCAGTACTTC. Translating gives CASSQKTVSFEQYF.

The J gene is TRBJ2-7, the V gene TRBV7-8; 10 bases line up with TRBD2. Germline values: CDR1 SGHVS, CDR2 FQNEAQ. V was pared by 1 base and J by 3 bases, with 6 bases of the junction left unmatched. CDR3 length equals 16 residues. CDR3 amino acids: CASSLVTLAGVYEQYF. The CDR3 DNA reads TGTGCCAGCAGCTTAGTTACCCTAGCGGGAGTCTACGAGCAGTACTTC.

This clone was seen a single time. CDR3 region: CASSLRQGAFLVRGTEAFF. For the CDR3, the DNA is TGTGCCAGCAGCTTACGCCAGGGGGCGTTTTTGGTCCGCGGCACTGAAGCTTTCTTT. The rearrangement uses TRBV5-6 and TRBJ1-1; TRBD1 aligns across 8 bases. Germline trimming cut 2 bases from V and 4 bases from J; bases unmatched to any gene: 19. CDR1 SGHDT and CDR2 YYEEEE come from the germline V gene. The CDR3 is made up of 19 amino acids.

This clone was found a few times. The chain combines TRBV2 with TRBJ1-4; no definite D call. This CDR3 comprises 15 residues. With 7 bases removed from V and 4 bases from J, the gap between germline ends came to 16 bases. CDR1 is SNHLY, CDR2 FYNNEI, per germline. The DNA of the CDR3 is TGTGCCAGCACCCAGTTGAGGGCAGATAATGAAAAACTGTTTTTT. Translation: CASTQLRADNEKLFF.

The rearrangement links TRBV19 to TRBJ1-2, with unresolved D. Trimming cost V 2 bases and J 1 base, with 5 bases left between them. The CDR3 has 13 residues. Germline CDR1 is LNHDA and CDR2 is SQIVND (reference sequence). CDR3 in amino acids: CASSIRGNYGYTF. DNA of the CDR3: TGTGCCAGTAGTATACGGGGTAACTATGGCTACACCTTC. Full variable domain (rest looked up from reference TRBV19 and TRBJ1-2): DGGITQSPKYLFRKEGQNVTLSCEQNLNHDAMYWYRQDPGQGLRLIYYSQIVNDFQKGDIAEGYSVSREKKESFPLTVTSAQKNPTAFYLCASSIRGNYGYTFGSGTRLTVV.

This rearrangement joins TRBV28 to TRBJ1-2; D perhaps matches TRBD1 (6 bases). The germline CDR1 and CDR2 sequences are MDHEN and SYDVKM. This CDR3 is 12 amino acids long. Trimming left V 6 bases short and J 4 bases short, with 9 bases between. CDR3 protein: CASSLGGYGYTF. The CDR3 coding sequence is TGTGCCAGCAGCCTAGGGGGCTATGGCTACACCTTC.

The rearrangement uses TRBV27 and TRBJ2-7; the D is unclear. Looked up from germline, CDR1 is MNHEY and CDR2 is SMNVEV (reference sequence). Trimming took off 4 bases at V and 4 bases at J, with 11 bases between the two ends. This CDR3 contains 13 residues. CDR3 in DNA: TGTGCCAGCAGTTCGCTAACAGATTACGAGCAGTACTTC. Encoded protein: CASSSLTDYEQYF.

The V gene is TRBV7-9, the J gene TRBJ2-5; a weak D match, TRBD1 (6 bases). V gave up 4 bases and J gave up 5 bases, with 8 bases separating them. The CDR3 is 12 residues long. The germline V gene encodes CDR1 SEHNR and CDR2 FQNEAQ (reference sequence). CDR3 bases: TGTGCCAGCAGCTGGGGGCGGGAGACCCAGTACTTC. Encoded protein: CASSWGRETQYF.

The V gene is TRBV5-6, the J gene TRBJ2-5, with 9 bases identical to TRBD2. The CDR3 totals 15 residues. J was trimmed by 5 bases and V by 1 base; bases with no gene match: 6. CDR1 and CDR2 from the germline V gene are SGHDT and YYEEEE. The CDR3 loop is CASSLHLAGRETQYF. Here the CDR3 DNA reads TGTGCCAGCAGCTTGCATCTAGCGGGAAGGGAGACCCAGTACTTC. Full variable domain (rest looked up from reference TRBV5-6 and TRBJ2-5): DAGVTQSPTHLIKTRGQQVTLRCSPKSGHDTVSWYQQALGQGPQFIFQYYEEEERQRGNFPDRFSGHQFPNYSSELNVNALLLGDSALYLCASSLHLAGRETQYFGPGTRLLVL.

The V call is TRBV14, the J call TRBJ1-6, with D possibly TRBD1 on 6 matching bases. V shed 8 bases and J shed 2 bases, with 10 bases lying between them. This CDR3 has 14 amino acids. CDR1 is SGHDN and CDR2 is FVKESK in the germline V gene. Here the CDR3 DNA reads TGTGCCAGCGCCAGGGGAACCTATAATTCACCCCTCCACTTT. Its translation is CASARGTYNSPLHF.

The CDR3 loop reads CASSLRGGRGYTF. The CDR3 DNA is TGTGCCAGCAGCTTAAGGGGCGGGAGGGGCTACACCTTC. The chain combines TRBV13 with TRBJ1-2; possible D gene TRBD1, 5 bases. This CDR3 has 13 residues. Trimming shortened V by 2 bases and J by 8 bases, and 12 bases separated the two germline ends. Germline-derived CDR1 and CDR2 are PRHDT and FYEKMQ (reference sequence). The full variable domain, in which reference TRBV13 and TRBJ1-2 provide the parts outside the CDR3, is AAGVIQSPRHLIKEKRETATLKCYPIPRHDTVYWYQQGPGQDPQFLISFYEKMQSDKGSIPDRFSAQQFSDYHSELNMSSLELGDSALYFCASSLRGGRGYTFGSGTRLTVV.

The J gene is TRBJ2-7, the V gene TRBV18; D might be TRBD2 (5 bases). Trimming pared 5 bases from V and 6 bases from J, leaving 14 bases between. The CDR3 is made up of 13 amino acids. The germline V gene has CDR1 KGHSH and CDR2 LQKENI. In DNA form, the CDR3 reads TGTGCCAGCTCATCCCGCTATGCGGGCGAGCAGTACTTC. Its translation is CASSSRYAGEQYF.

The chain has TRBV7-6 and TRBJ2-3, with TRBD1 as a possible D gene (6 bases). The V and J ends lost 4 bases and 4 bases respectively, with 18 bases between them. CDR3 length equals 16 residues. Germline CDR1 SGHVS, CDR2 FNYEAQ. The DNA of the CDR3 is TGTGCCAGCAGCTACAAGGGGGTGGATTTCGCAGATACGCAGTATTTT. Translation gives CASSYKGVDFADTQYF.

The chain carries TRBV5-5 and TRBJ1-2, with D perhaps TRBD1 (6 bases). The length of the CDR3 is 18 residues. Looked up from germline, CDR1 is SGHKS and CDR2 is YYEKEE (reference sequence). Deletions cut 0 bases from V and 6 bases from J, with 24 bases between. CDR3 protein: CASSLAIPQGPGMDGYTF. The CDR3 coding sequence is TGTGCCAGCAGCTTGGCCATCCCACAGGGTCCGGGAATGGATGGCTACACCTTC. Combining the CDR3 with reference TRBV5-5 and TRBJ1-2 gives the whole variable domain DAGVTQSPTHLIKTRGQQVTLRCSPISGHKSVSWYQQVLGQGPQFIFQYYEKEERGRGNFPDRFSARQFPNYSSELNVNALLLGDSALYLCASSLAIPQGPGMDGYTFGSGTRLTVV.

The chain combines TRBV5-5 with TRBJ2-7, with a tentative D call TRBD2 (5 bases). The CDR3 loop spans 15 amino acids. Trimming shortened V by 4 bases and J by 5 bases, and 19 bases separated the two germline ends. CDR1 is SGHKS and CDR2 is YYEKEE in the germline V gene (reference sequence). CDR3 residues: CASSVTGYRYHEQYF. Here the CDR3 DNA reads TGTGCCAGCAGCGTCACGGGGTATCGCTACCACGAGCAGTACTTC.

The chain links TRBV7-3 to TRBJ1-1, with TRBD1 identical over 7 bases. The V segment lost 5 bases and the J segment 1 base; nucleotides outside the gene matches: 16. CDR3 length: 18 residues. CDR1 is SGHTA, CDR2 FQGTGA, per germline. The CDR3 DNA is TGTGCCAGCAGCCCGAAAGTGGGGAACAGGGGCAAGAACACTGAAGCTTTCTTT. Translated: CASSPKVGNRGKNTEAFF.

There are a few counts of this clone. CDR3 sequence: CASSKARLGAVVSPLHF. The CDR3 DNA follows: TGTGCCAGCAGCAAAGCCCGACTGGGGGCGGTTGTTTCACCCCTCCACTTT. V usage is TRBV2 and J usage is TRBJ1-6; possibly TRBD1 for D (6 bases). The V end lost 6 bases, the J end lost 9 bases, and 24 bases lay between the germline ends. CDR1 is SNHLY and CDR2 is FYNNEI in the germline V gene. The CDR3 extends over 17 amino acids.

V usage is TRBV7-8 and J usage is TRBJ2-1, with D perhaps TRBD2 (5 bases). The CDR3 runs to 13 residues. The V end was cut by 4 bases, the J end by 10 bases, with 14 bases between. Germline V gene sequence: CDR1 SGHVS, CDR2 FQNEAQ. CDR3 nucleotides: TGTGCCAGCAGCTCCCACTCTTCGGGGGAGCAGTTCTTC. It yields the protein CASSSHSSGEQFF.

In this sample, this clone turned up a few times. The chain couples TRBV6-6 to TRBJ1-5, with TRBD1 identical over 7 bases. CDR3 length: 14 residues. The ends lost 2 bases at V and 2 bases at J; junction bases unmatched: 0. From germline, CDR1 is MNHNY and CDR2 SVGAGI (reference sequence). CDR3 residues: CASSYTGGNQPQHF. As DNA, the CDR3 is TGTGCCAGCAGTTACACAGGGGGCAATCAGCCCCAGCATTTT.

The rearrangement joins TRBV15 to TRBJ1-6; no clear D gene. Between the trimmed V and J ends, which lost 8 bases and 1 base, there was a span of 6 bases. CDR1 and CDR2 from the germline V gene are LNHNV and YYDKDF (reference sequence). This CDR3 comprises 13 residues. CDR3 nucleotides: TGTGCCACCGGAGCTTCCTATAATTCACCCCTCCACTTT. This translates into CATGASYNSPLHF.

This clone appeared many times. This chain uses TRBV12-5 with TRBJ2-2; TRBD2 matches 10 bases. Germline CDR1 LGHNT, CDR2 FRNRAP. The junction had 12 bases not matched to a gene; V was cut back by 4 bases and J by 4 bases. The CDR3 covers 18 residues. This CDR3 reads CASGSINPSGRGTGELFF. The CDR3 nucleotides read TGTGCTAGTGGTTCCATCAACCCGAGCGGGAGGGGCACCGGGGAGCTGTTTTTT. Combining the CDR3 with reference TRBV12-5 and TRBJ2-2 gives the whole variable domain DARVTQTPRHKVTEMGQEVTMRCQPILGHNTVFWYRQTMMQGLELLAYFRNRAPLDDSGMPKDRFSAEMPDATLATLKIQPSEPRDSAVYFCASGSINPSGRGTGELFFGEGSRLTVL.

The rearrangement links TRBV28 to TRBJ1-2; TRBD1 matches 9 bases. CDR1 and CDR2 (germline): MDHEN, SYDVKM. V dropped 6 bases and J dropped 4; count of bases not matched to a gene: 15. The CDR3 is made up of 17 amino acids. The CDR3 loop reads CASSLGPGTGYFYGYTF. As DNA, the CDR3 is TGTGCCAGCAGCCTTGGACCGGGGACAGGGTACTTCTATGGCTACACCTTC.